Listed below are T cell receptor beta chains from one sample, sequenced in a study of T-cell reconstitution after alpha-beta-depleted transplantation in children. TCRdb reanalysed the PCR reads using MiXCR and keeps one entry per CDR3 protein. Among 450,000 to 550,000 distinct CDR3 sequences, around 10% were seen once, and the ten largest hold 13% to 15%. The starting material was PBMCs, mostly from graft donor cells, obtained 180 days after TCRalphabeta/CD19-depleted stem cell transplant. The receptors come from a female patient between 2 and 10 years old who had a stem cell transplant for aplastic anemia, so the T cells may come from the graft donor. CDR3s include the opening cysteine and the closing phenylalanine or tryptophan. The D gene is left open where the match is weak. Clone sizes are given selectively: once, few, many, or a class where the clone is expanded.

TRBJ1-5 - TRBV18 - CASSLTPILDSNQPQHF TGTGCCAGCTCACTTACACCAATCCTAGACTCCAATCAGCCCCAGCATTTT
TRBJ2-3 few TRBV3-1 TRBD2 CASSQRKRFLLAGFTDTQYF TGTGCCAGCAGCCAACGAAAGAGGTTTCTACTAGCGGGGTTCACAGATACGCAGTATTTT
TRBJ2-3 few TRBV15 TRBD2 CATSRVGTSGRADTQYF TGTGCCACCAGCAGAGTCGGGACTAGCGGGAGAGCAGATACGCAGTATTTT
TRBJ2-7 many TRBV7-3 - CASSPQTGSYEQYF TGTGCCAGCAGCCCTCAGACAGGCTCCTACGAGCAGTACTTC
TRBJ2-4 - TRBV10-2 - CASSEGALAKNIQYF TGCGCCAGCAGTGAGGGGGCCCTAGCCAAAAACATTCAGTACTTC
TRBJ1-1 - TRBV7-2 TRBD1 CASSPIGPTGGTEAFF TGTGCCAGCAGCCCGATAGGGCCCACAGGGGGCACTGAAGCTTTCTTT
TRBJ2-2 - TRBV11-2 - CASSLVPQGVAGELFF TGTGCCAGCAGCTTAGTGCCACAGGGAGTCGCCGGGGAGCTGTTTTTT
TRBJ2-3 many TRBV20-1 - CSGGRATVTDTQYF TGCAGTGGGGGCAGGGCCACTGTCACAGATACGCAGTATTTT
TRBJ2-2 - TRBV25-1 - CASSEYYPQSGVGELFF TGTGCCAGCAGTGAATATTATCCCCAATCGGGGGTCGGGGAGCTGTTTTTT
TRBJ2-5 - TRBV7-2 TRBD2 CASSPWPASGNQETQYF TGTGCCAGCAGCCCATGGCCCGCTAGCGGGAATCAAGAGACCCAGTACTTC
TRBJ2-5 few TRBV7-9 TRBD2 CASSKWREGETQYF TGTGCCAGCAGCAAGTGGCGGGAGGGGGAGACCCAGTACTTC
TRBJ2-1 - TRBV28 TRBD1 CASSFFSGGGGKRNEQFF TGTGCCAGCAGTTTTTTCTCAGGGGGCGGCGGGAAGAGGAATGAGCAGTTCTTC
TRBJ2-5 - TRBV7-2 TRBD2 CASSFRGTSGQETQYF TGTGCCAGCAGCTTCCGTGGGACTAGCGGTCAAGAGACCCAGTACTTC
TRBJ1-1 few TRBV30 - CAWSVSSGGPNTEAFF TGTGCCTGGAGTGTAAGTAGCGGGGGCCCGAACACTGAAGCTTTCTTT
TRBJ2-7 - TRBV5-1 - CASSLPQSGLSYEQYF TGCGCCAGCAGCTTACCCCAAAGCGGGCTTTCCTACGAGCAGTACTTC
TRBJ2-3 many TRBV12-3/TRBV12-4 TRBD2 CASIPLSGRAEPDTQYF TGTGCCAGCATTCCGCTTAGCGGGAGGGCGGAGCCAGATACGCAGTATTTT
TRBJ2-1 - TRBV18 TRBD2 CASSPFGLAETWEQFF TGTGCCAGCTCACCATTTGGACTAGCGGAGACATGGGAGCAGTTCTTC
TRBJ2-2 few TRBV6-5 TRBD1 CASSSLTGGHTGELFF TGTGCCAGCAGTTCCTTGACAGGGGGACACACCGGGGAGCTGTTTTTT
TRBJ2-3 few TRBV21-1 - CASSEGQGWTDTQYF TGTGCCAGCAGCGAGGGACAGGGGTGGACAGATACGCAGTATTTT
TRBJ1-1 few TRBV12-3/TRBV12-4 - CASSLSGRGTEAFF TGTGCCAGCAGTTTATCGGGCAGGGGCACTGAAGCTTTCTTT
TRBJ1-4 - TRBV7-2 - CASSLMRVIGEKLFF TGTGCCAGCAGCTTAATGAGGGTTATTGGTGAAAAACTGTTTTTT
TRBJ1-2 once TRBV29-1 TRBD1 CSVEGTQGVNGYTF TGCAGCGTTGAAGGGACTCAGGGGGTGAATGGCTACACCTTC
TRBJ2-1 few TRBV20-1 - CSARVDTYNEQFF TGCAGTGCTAGAGTGGACACCTACAATGAGCAGTTCTTC
TRBJ2-1 once TRBV4-3 - CASSQGPALSSYNEQFF TGCGCCAGCAGCCAAGGCCCAGCGCTGAGCTCCTACAATGAGCAGTTCTTC
TRBJ2-5 few TRBV6-1 TRBD1 CASTDRGKETQYF TGTGCCAGCACCGACAGGGGGAAAGAGACCCAGTACTTC
TRBJ1-2 few TRBV12-3/TRBV12-4 - CASSFVLPFSNYGYTF TGTGCCAGCAGTTTTGTGCTTCCTTTTTCTAACTATGGCTACACCTTC